Here is one T cell receptor (beta chain) with its context. Original methodology: Amplification from reference gene primers served as the basis for estimated nucleated cell counts. The repertoire was sequenced with immunoSEQ multiplex PCR; TCRdb's copy has only in-frame clones and lacks some. V, J and clone size were drawn from that table, and D and trimming were deduced from the DNA. The sample gives 150,000 to 200,000 clones, roughly 80% of which show up once; roughly 7% is in the top ten. The data derive from a study of blood T cell repertoires in COVID-19. Background on the study: Sample material is recorded as cDNA or gDNA derived from T cells, B-cell-depleted T cells, or PBMCs.

Researchers sorted participants into cohorts using their self-reported clinical history. Germline V gene sequence: CDR1 SGHDN, CDR2 FVKESK. Trimming at V came to 3 bases and at J to 3 bases, leaving 7 bases not matched to a gene. The CDR3 totals 17 residues. Sequenced: PBMCs or T cells enriched from blood (not recorded which). The rearrangement uses TRBV14 and TRBJ1-3; TRBD1 matches at 11 bases. This TCR came from a man in his forties who had recovered from COVID-19. The CDR3 DNA is TGTGCCAGCAGCCACCGGACAGGGGGCTATCGTGGAAACACCATATATTTT. This encodes CASSHRTGGYRGNTIYF.